The entry below describes one T cell receptor (beta chain). Its specificity is not known. The data were taken from a study of T cell responses to AZD1222 COVID-19 vaccine. Generated by immunoSEQ multiplex PCR, the TCRdb table keeps only in-frame clones and is missing some. Of 120,000 or so clones in the sample, 90% were seen once. This CDR3 comprises 15 residues. Trimming pared 6 bases from V and 4 bases from J, leaving 18 bases between. Germline V gene data show CDR1 as MDHEN and CDR2 as SYDVKM. General study results and limits: Within unmutated variant regions lay the reported targets of nearly half of spike-specific TCRs. The donors showed a predominance of white British ancestry and of females, with possible underestimation of clonal diversity. Repertoires were obtained solely post-peak T cell response. Seropositive status at baseline applied to only five or six AZD1222 recipients.

The sequencing used peripheral blood, collected on day 0 of AZD1222 vaccination. The chain has TRBV28 and TRBJ1-1, with a tentative D call TRBD1 (6 bases). This sequence originates from an adult in good health. The CDR3 region is CASSTSSSGATEAFF. CDR3 DNA: TGTGCCAGCAGCACTTCCTCCTCAGGGGCCACTGAAGCTTTCTTT. The full variable domain, rest sourced from reference TRBV28 and TRBJ1-1, is DVKVTQSSRYLVKRTGEKVFLECVQDMDHENMFWYRQDPGLGLRLIYFSYDVKMKEKGDIPEGYSVSREKKERFSLILESASTNQTSMYLCASSTSSSGATEAFFGQGTRLTVV.